Shown below are 21 T cell receptor beta chains from a single sample sequenced in a study of shared clonotypes between healthy human individuals. Naive CD8 isolation took CD45RO-negative cells positively selected for CCR7 and excluded terminally differentiated effector memory CD45RA+ cells. Repertoires were generated with immunoSEQ multiplex PCR, while TCRdb's copy carries only in-frame clones and drops some. The data contain around 550,000 clones, roughly 95% of them singletons. The source material was naive CD8+ T cells sorted from blood. The receptors stem from a woman in her twenties or thirties in good health.

J is TRBJ2-7 and V is TRBV11-1; TRBD2 aligns across 11 bases. The CDR3 length is 14 residues. V lost 5 bases, J lost 3 bases, and 3 bases stayed unmatched. Germline values: CDR1 SGHAT, CDR2 FQDESV (reference sequence). CDR3 in DNA: TGTGCCAGCAGCCCCGGGACTAGCGGCTACGAGCAGTACTTC. Its translation: CASSPGTSGYEQYF. Complete variable domain (other parts from reference TRBV11-1 and TRBJ2-7): EAEVAQSPRYKITEKSQAVAFWCDPISGHATLYWYRQILGQGPELLVQFQDESVVDDSQLPKDRFSAERLKGVDSTLKIQPAELGDSAMYLCASSPGTSGYEQYFGPGTRLTVT.

J is TRBJ1-2 and V is TRBV29-1; D gene ambiguous. V was trimmed by 2 bases and J by 1 base, leaving 11 bases between them. The CDR3 is 14 residues long. Germline lookup yields CDR1 SQVTM and CDR2 ANQGSEA. DNA of the CDR3: TGCAGCGTTGAAACCAGCCGAGGTAACTATGGCTACACCTTC. Amino acid sequence: CSVETSRGNYGYTF.

The rearrangement uses TRBV6-7 and TRBJ2-7, with TRBD2 identical over 8 bases. TRBV6-7 is placed among ORFs of uncertain function. V was pared by 5 bases and J by 6 bases, with 15 bases of the junction left unmatched. CDR3 size: 16 residues. The CDR3 region is CASSTPGGGRTSEQYF. CDR3 bases: TGTGCCAGCAGTACCCCGGGGGGGGGCCGTACCTCCGAGCAGTACTTC.

The gene calls are TRBV5-4 and TRBJ2-1; D remains unclear. Trimming stripped 0 bases from V and 0 bases from J, with 10 bases between. Germline assignment: CDR1 SGHNT and CDR2 YYREEE (reference sequence). This CDR3 contains 16 residues. The CDR3 DNA reads TGTGCCAGCAGCTTGGTACCGGGCCCCTCCTACAATGAGCAGTTCTTC. It translates to CASSLVPGPSYNEQFF. The full variable domain, its missing parts supplied by reference TRBV5-4 and TRBJ2-1, is ETGVTQSPTHLIKTRGQQVTLRCSSQSGHNTVSWYQQALGQGPQFIFQYYREEENGRGNFPPRFSGLQFPNYSSELNVNALELDDSALYLCASSLVPGPSYNEQFFGPGTRLTVL.

V is TRBV28 and J is TRBJ2-5; TRBD2 might be the D (5 bases). V was cut by 5 bases and J by 4 bases, with 11 bases left in between. CDR3 size: 13 residues. The germline V gene encodes CDR1 MDHEN and CDR2 SYDVKM. Here the CDR3 reads CASSLTNAETQYF. The CDR3, as DNA: TGTGCCAGCAGTCTGACTAATGCAGAGACCCAGTACTTC.

This clone was counted a single time. The J gene is TRBJ2-7, the V gene TRBV2; D unresolved. The CDR3 runs 13 residues. CDR1 and CDR2 (germline): SNHLY, FYNNEI. Trimming took off 8 bases at V and 3 bases at J, with 14 bases between the two ends. The chain's CDR3 is CASGEALDYEQYF. The CDR3 coding sequence is TGTGCCAGCGGCGAGGCTCTCGACTACGAGCAGTACTTC.

The chain uses TRBV27 and TRBJ1-5; D gene ambiguous. The V and J ends lost 2 bases and 3 bases respectively, with 11 bases between them. CDR1 is MNHEY and CDR2 is SMNVEV in the germline V gene (reference sequence). The CDR3 is 15 amino acids. CDR3: CASSLDGIPNQPQHF. CDR3 in DNA: TGTGCCAGCAGTTTAGACGGGATCCCCAATCAGCCCCAGCATTTT.

CDR3 in amino acids: CASSLSLAGVYETQYF. CDR3 DNA: TGTGCCAGCAGCTTAAGCCTAGCGGGAGTTTATGAGACCCAGTACTTC. The chain joins TRBV11-2 to TRBJ2-5; 10 bases are a match to TRBD2. The germline V gene has CDR1 SGHAT and CDR2 FQNNGV. The CDR3 is 16 amino acids. The J segment lost 5 bases and the V segment lost 2 bases, leaving 8 bases of the junction unmatched.

The genes are TRBV6-1 and TRBJ2-3; no firm D call. The CDR3 runs to 14 residues. Trimming left V 1 base short and J 1 base short, with 6 bases between. Germline CDR1 MNHNS, CDR2 SASEGT. The CDR3 region is CASSEGGGTDTQYF. CDR3 sequence (DNA): TGTGCCAGCAGTGAAGGTGGGGGCACAGATACGCAGTATTTT.

The V and J genes are TRBV13 and TRBJ2-4, with D perhaps given as TRBD1 or TRBD2 (5 bases each). Trimming removed 2 bases at V and 1 base at J, with 15 bases between. This CDR3 contains 17 residues. Germline CDR1 is PRHDT and CDR2 is FYEKMQ (reference sequence). The chain's CDR3 is CASSLYGAGLAKNIQYF. The CDR3 coding sequence is TGTGCCAGCAGCTTATACGGGGCAGGTTTGGCCAAAAACATTCAGTACTTC. The whole variable domain, filled in from reference TRBV13 and TRBJ2-4, reads AAGVIQSPRHLIKEKRETATLKCYPIPRHDTVYWYQQGPGQDPQFLISFYEKMQSDKGSIPDRFSAQQFSDYHSELNMSSLELGDSALYFCASSLYGAGLAKNIQYFGAGTRLSVL.

This chain connects TRBV9 to TRBJ2-2, with 9 bases fitting TRBD2. This CDR3 region has 16 residues. V trimming: 3 bases; J trimming: 5 bases; junction bases outside the gene matches: 8. CDR1 is SGDLS, CDR2 YYNGEE, per germline. CDR3 sequence (DNA): TGTGCCAGCAGCGGGTTAGCGGGAGTGGGGACCGGGGAGCTGTTTTTT. Its protein product is CASSGLAGVGTGELFF.

This chain uses TRBV28 with TRBJ2-5; 10 nucleotides match TRBD2. The CDR3 covers 17 residues. The trim removed 2 bases at V and 4 bases at J, leaving 10 bases unmatched. Germline loops: CDR1 MDHEN, CDR2 SYDVKM. The CDR3, as DNA: TGTGCCAGCAGTTTAAATAGCGGGAGGAGTGTGGGAGAGACCCAGTACTTC. It yields the protein CASSLNSGRSVGETQYF.

The rearrangement uses TRBV9 and TRBJ1-1; no clear D. V was clipped by 5 bases and J by 1 base, with 9 bases between them. The CDR3 loop spans 13 amino acids. Germline CDR1 is SGDLS and CDR2 is YYNGEE. The CDR3 here is CASSQEGNTEAFF. CDR3 DNA sequence: TGTGCCAGCAGTCAGGAGGGGAACACTGAAGCTTTCTTT.

The chain links TRBV2 to TRBJ2-7; 9 nucleotides align to TRBD2. The CDR3 is made up of 17 amino acids. V shed 7 bases and J 0 bases; nucleotides not matched to a gene: 13. Germline loops: CDR1 SNHLY, CDR2 FYNNEI. This CDR3 reads CASTLAGGTVSSYEQYF. CDR3 nucleotides: TGTGCCAGCACCCTCGCGGGGGGGACGGTGAGCTCCTACGAGCAGTACTTC.

This clone was observed once. This sequence joins TRBV11-2 and TRBJ2-1; 8 bases map to TRBD2. Germline CDR1 SGHAT, CDR2 FQNNGV. V dropped 6 bases and J dropped 0; count of bases not matched to a gene: 7. The CDR3 has 16 residues. For the CDR3, the DNA is TGTGCCAGCAGAACCCGGGAGGGCGTCTCCTACAATGAGCAGTTCTTC. This encodes CASRTREGVSYNEQFF.

The chain employs TRBV13 and TRBJ2-7; D could derive from TRBD1 or TRBD2 (5 bases each). The CDR3 has 12 residues. The germline V gene has CDR1 PRHDT and CDR2 FYEKMQ (reference sequence). The ends were cut back, 5 bases at V and 7 bases at J, with 12 bases in the middle. The CDR3 nucleotides read TGTGCCAGCAGCCACCGGGACGTAGAGCAGTACTTC. Amino acid sequence: CASSHRDVEQYF.

CDR3 nucleotides: TGTGCCAGCAGTGGAGCAGGGGCTGGCGGCTACACCTTC. Protein product: CASSGAGAGGYTF. The chain carries TRBV27 and TRBJ1-2; perhaps TRBD1 as D (6 bases). The CDR3 extends over 13 amino acids. V lost 5 bases and J 8 bases, leaving 15 bases between the germline ends. The germline V gene has CDR1 MNHEY and CDR2 SMNVEV (reference sequence).

CDR3 in DNA: TGTGCCAGTAGTATTGCAGCGAGCGGTGGCTACACCTTC. The encoded protein is CASSIAASGGYTF. The chain uses TRBV19 and TRBJ1-2; D unresolved. Germline V lookup: CDR1 LNHDA, CDR2 SQIVND (reference sequence). The CDR3 sequence is 13 residues long. The V gene lost 3 bases and the J gene lost 7 bases, with 12 bases spanning the gap.

About this clone itself: Other DNA sequences in this specimen translate into the identical CDR3. The chain uses TRBV13 and TRBJ1-1, with unresolved D. Looked up from germline, CDR1 is PRHDT and CDR2 is FYEKMQ (reference sequence). V was clipped by 6 bases and J by 5 bases, with 16 bases between them. This CDR3 spans 14 amino acids. The CDR3 is CASSLQAGITEAFF. Here the CDR3 DNA reads TGTGCCAGCAGTCTCCAGGCGGGTATTACTGAAGCTTTCTTT. Full variable domain (outside the CDR3, taken from reference TRBV13 and TRBJ1-1): AAGVIQSPRHLIKEKRETATLKCYPIPRHDTVYWYQQGPGQDPQFLISFYEKMQSDKGSIPDRFSAQQFSDYHSELNMSSLELGDSALYFCASSLQAGITEAFFGQGTRLTVV.

This rearrangement joins TRBV2 to TRBJ2-1; D gene uncertain. Looked up from germline, CDR1 is SNHLY and CDR2 is FYNNEI. The V and J ends lost 0 bases and 8 bases respectively, with 11 bases between them. The CDR3 consists of 14 residues. The chain's CDR3 is CASSEASSGDEQFF. In nucleotides, the CDR3 is TGTGCCAGCAGTGAAGCAAGTAGTGGGGATGAGCAGTTCTTC.

The chain recombines TRBV5-6 with TRBJ1-2; D not resolved. Trimming removed 0 bases from V and 2 bases from J, with 8 bases in between. The germline gives CDR1 SGHDT, CDR2 YYEEEE. The CDR3 is 14 residues long. Written as DNA, the CDR3 is TGTGCCAGCAGCTTGGGGGGAGGAAACTATGGCTACACCTTC. Its protein product is CASSLGGGNYGYTF.